This TCR beta chain was found in a study of shared clonotypes between healthy human individuals. The naive CD8 subset, CD45RO-negative cells positively selected for CCR7, excluded terminally differentiated effector memory CD45RA+ cells. Repertoires were generated with immunoSEQ multiplex PCR, while TCRdb's copy carries only in-frame clones and drops some. Here the sample spans some 2,000,000 clones, about 95% being singletons. The CDR3 runs 13 residues. Deletions cut 1 base from V and 2 bases from J, with 1 base between. Germline CDR1 SGHDT, CDR2 YYEEEE. The J gene is TRBJ2-6, the V gene TRBV5-6; D not certain. Sample: naive CD8+ T cells sorted from blood. The receptor was isolated from a man aged 18 to 29 in good health. The CDR3 loop reads CASSLPGANVLTF. The CDR3 DNA is TGTGCCAGCAGCTTGCCTGGGGCCAACGTCCTGACTTTC.